The source of this T cell receptor beta chain is a study of T cell repertoires in cytomegalovirus infection. Whole-study results and caveats: Frequencies of public TCR beta families were cumulated, and this identified carriers of CMV plus the relevant HLA. CMV-specific TCR beta clonotypes restricted by HLA-C dominated the ex vivo response.

As regards this clonotype: Its antigen is not known.

With V trimmed by 5 bases and J by 9 bases, 13 bases remained unmatched. This CDR3 is built from 16 residues. The germline gives CDR1 SGHTA, CDR2 FQGNSA. MiXCR, applied by TCRdb to the reads, yields one record per CDR3 protein. The sample records 250,000 to 350,000 distinct CDR3 sequences, roughly 26% being singletons. This chain uses TRBV7-2 with TRBJ2-1; 10 nucleotides agree with TRBD2. The receptor was isolated from a human donor in good health (CMV status not recorded). Some clones in this sample may be carry-over from other donors' samples. Sequenced: PBMCs. CDR3 sequence (DNA): TGTGCCAGCAGCCCCGGGGGGCTAGCGGGGGAAATTGAGCAGTTCTTC. This translates into CASSPGGLAGEIEQFF.